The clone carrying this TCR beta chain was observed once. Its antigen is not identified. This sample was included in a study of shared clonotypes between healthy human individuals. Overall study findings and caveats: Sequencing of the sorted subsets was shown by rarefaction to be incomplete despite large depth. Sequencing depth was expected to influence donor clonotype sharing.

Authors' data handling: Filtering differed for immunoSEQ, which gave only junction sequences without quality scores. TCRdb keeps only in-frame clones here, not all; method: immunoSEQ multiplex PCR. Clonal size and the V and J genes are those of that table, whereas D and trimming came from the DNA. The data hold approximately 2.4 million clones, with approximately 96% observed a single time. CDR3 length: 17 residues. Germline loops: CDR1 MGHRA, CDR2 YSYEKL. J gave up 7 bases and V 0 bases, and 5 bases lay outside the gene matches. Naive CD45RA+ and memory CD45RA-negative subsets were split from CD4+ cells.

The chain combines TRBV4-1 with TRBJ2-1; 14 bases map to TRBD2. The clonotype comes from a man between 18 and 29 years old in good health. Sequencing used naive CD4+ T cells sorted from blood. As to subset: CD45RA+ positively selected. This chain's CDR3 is CASSQEGLAGAKNEQFF. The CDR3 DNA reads TGCGCCAGCAGCCAAGAGGGACTAGCGGGAGCAAAAAATGAGCAGTTCTTC.